The clone carrying this TCR beta chain was observed a handful of times. The repertoire was sequenced with immunoSEQ multiplex PCR; TCRdb's copy has only in-frame clones and lacks some. The data hold 180,000 or so clones, with around 85% observed a single time. The CDR3 is made up of 13 amino acids. The germline gives CDR1 SQVTM, CDR2 ANQGSEA. Deletions cut 2 bases from V and 0 bases from J, with 7 bases between. This record belongs to a study of blood T cell repertoires in COVID-19. The receptor comes from a woman aged 55-70 years with acute or convalescent COVID-19. The sequencing sample was made of peripheral blood. The chain has TRBV29-1 and TRBJ1-1; D may be TRBD1 (5 bases). The CDR3 bases are TGCAGCGTTGAATGGGGCATGAACACTGAAGCTTTCTTT. It yields the protein CSVEWGMNTEAFF.